This T cell receptor (beta chain) is from a study of shared clonotypes between healthy human individuals. Deep was the level used in running the assay. Genomic DNA per cell subset filled all wells of several immunoSEQ plates. Some clones are missing from TCRdb's copy, which holds only in-frame ones; the method was immunoSEQ multiplex PCR. The sample lists some 680,000 clones; about three quarters were seen once. V shed 2 bases, J shed 0 bases, and the junction held 6 bases outside the gene matches. CDR3 length equals 16 residues. Germline assignment: CDR1 KGHSH and CDR2 LQKENI. The chain combines TRBV18 with TRBJ1-1; TRBD1 agrees at 7 bases. Source material: memory CD4+ T cells sorted from blood. Subset noted: CD45RA-negative fraction. The receptor's source is a woman aged 25-40 years in good health. CDR3 amino acids: CASSPRDSLMNTEAFF. For the CDR3, the DNA is TGTGCCAGCTCACCAAGGGACAGCCTCATGAACACTGAAGCTTTCTTT.